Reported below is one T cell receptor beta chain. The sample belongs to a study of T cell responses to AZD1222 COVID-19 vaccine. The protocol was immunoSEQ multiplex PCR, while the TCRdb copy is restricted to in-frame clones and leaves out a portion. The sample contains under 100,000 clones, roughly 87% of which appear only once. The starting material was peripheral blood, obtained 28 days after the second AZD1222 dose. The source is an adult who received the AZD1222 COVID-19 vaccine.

The CDR3 protein is CASSPEIVGANTEAFF. The CDR3 coding sequence is TGTGCCAGCAGCCCCGAAATTGTGGGGGCGAACACTGAAGCTTTCTTT. This sequence joins TRBV7-9 and TRBJ1-1, with D maybe TRBD1 (6 bases). Trimming pared 5 bases from V and 1 base from J, leaving 17 bases between. The germline V gene has CDR1 SEHNR and CDR2 FQNEAQ (reference sequence). The CDR3 runs to 16 residues.